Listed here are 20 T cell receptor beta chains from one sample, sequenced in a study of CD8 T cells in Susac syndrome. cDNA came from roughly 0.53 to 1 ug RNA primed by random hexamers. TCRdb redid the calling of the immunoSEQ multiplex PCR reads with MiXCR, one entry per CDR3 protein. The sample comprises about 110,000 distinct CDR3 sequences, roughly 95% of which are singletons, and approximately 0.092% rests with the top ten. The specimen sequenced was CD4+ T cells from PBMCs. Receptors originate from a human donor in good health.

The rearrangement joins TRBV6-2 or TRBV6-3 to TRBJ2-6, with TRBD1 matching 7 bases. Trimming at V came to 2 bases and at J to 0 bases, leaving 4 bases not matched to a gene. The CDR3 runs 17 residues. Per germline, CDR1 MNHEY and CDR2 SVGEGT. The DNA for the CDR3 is TGTGCCAGCAGTTACGCCGGACAGGTCTCTGGGGCCAACGTCCTGACTTTC. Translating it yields CASSYAGQVSGANVLTF.

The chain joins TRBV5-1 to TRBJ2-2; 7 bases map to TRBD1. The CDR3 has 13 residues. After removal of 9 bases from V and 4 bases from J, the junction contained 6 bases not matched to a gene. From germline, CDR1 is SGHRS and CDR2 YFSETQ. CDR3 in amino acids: CATRDSATGELFF. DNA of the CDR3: TGCGCCACGAGGGACAGCGCCACCGGGGAGCTGTTTTTT.

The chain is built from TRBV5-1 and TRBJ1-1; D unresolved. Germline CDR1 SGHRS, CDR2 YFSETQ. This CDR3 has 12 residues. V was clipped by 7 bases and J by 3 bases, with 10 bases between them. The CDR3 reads CASADPDTEAFF. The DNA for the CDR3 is TGCGCCAGCGCCGACCCGGACACTGAAGCTTTCTTT. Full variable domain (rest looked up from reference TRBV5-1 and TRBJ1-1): KAGVTQTPRYLIKTRGQQVTLSCSPISGHRSVSWYQQTPGQGLQFLFEYFSETQRNKGNFPGRFSGRQFSNSRSEMNVSTLELGDSALYLCASADPDTEAFFGQGTRLTVV.

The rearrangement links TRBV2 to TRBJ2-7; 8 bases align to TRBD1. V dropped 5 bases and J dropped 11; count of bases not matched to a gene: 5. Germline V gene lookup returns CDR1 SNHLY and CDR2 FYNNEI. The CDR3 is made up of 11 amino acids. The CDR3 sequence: CASSYQTGEYF. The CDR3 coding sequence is TGTGCCAGCAGTTACCAGACAGGGGAGTACTTC.

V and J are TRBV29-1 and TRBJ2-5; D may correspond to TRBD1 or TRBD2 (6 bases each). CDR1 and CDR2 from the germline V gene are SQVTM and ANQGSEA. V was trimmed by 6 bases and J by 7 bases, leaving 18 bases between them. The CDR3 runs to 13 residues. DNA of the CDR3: TGCAGCGTGAAGAAGGGGGAGGCGGGGACCCAGTACTTC. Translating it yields CSVKKGEAGTQYF.

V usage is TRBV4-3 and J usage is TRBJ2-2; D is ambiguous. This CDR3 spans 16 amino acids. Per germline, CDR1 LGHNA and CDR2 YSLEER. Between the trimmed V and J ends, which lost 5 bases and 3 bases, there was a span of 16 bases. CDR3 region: CASSNSGRRHTGELFF. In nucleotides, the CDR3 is TGCGCCAGCAGCAACTCCGGGCGCCGCCACACCGGGGAGCTGTTTTTT.

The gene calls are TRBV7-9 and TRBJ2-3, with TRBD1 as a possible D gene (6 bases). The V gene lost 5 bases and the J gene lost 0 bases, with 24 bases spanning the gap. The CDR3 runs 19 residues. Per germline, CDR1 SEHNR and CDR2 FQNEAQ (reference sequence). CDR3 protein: CASSIIRAERDTSTDTQYF. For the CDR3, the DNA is TGTGCCAGCAGCATAATTCGGGCCGAAAGGGACACCAGCACAGATACGCAGTATTTT.

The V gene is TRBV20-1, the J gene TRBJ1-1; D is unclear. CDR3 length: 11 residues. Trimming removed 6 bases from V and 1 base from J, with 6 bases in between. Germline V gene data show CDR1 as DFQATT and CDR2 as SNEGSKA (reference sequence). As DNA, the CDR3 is TGCAGTGCAAACAGGAACACTGAAGCTTTCTTT. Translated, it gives CSANRNTEAFF.

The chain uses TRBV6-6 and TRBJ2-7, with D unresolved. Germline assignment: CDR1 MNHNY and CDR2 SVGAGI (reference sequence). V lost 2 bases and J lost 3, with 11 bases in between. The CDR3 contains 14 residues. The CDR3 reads CASSYAQYDYEQYF. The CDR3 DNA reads TGTGCCAGCAGTTACGCACAGTACGACTACGAGCAGTACTTC.

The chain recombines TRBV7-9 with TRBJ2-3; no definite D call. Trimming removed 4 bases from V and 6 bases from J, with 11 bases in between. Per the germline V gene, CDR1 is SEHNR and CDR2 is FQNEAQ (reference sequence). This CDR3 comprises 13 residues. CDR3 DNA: TGTGCCAGCAGCTACCGCCTGGGCGATACGCAGTATTTT. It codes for CASSYRLGDTQYF.

The CDR3 sequence: CASSLAPGNTGELFF. The CDR3, as DNA: TGCGCCAGCAGCTTGGCCCCAGGGAACACCGGGGAGCTGTTTTTT. The chain has TRBV5-1 and TRBJ2-2; no definite D call. The V gene lost 0 bases and the J gene lost 1 base, with 7 bases spanning the gap. This CDR3 is 15 amino acids long. CDR1 is SGHRS, CDR2 YFSETQ, per germline.

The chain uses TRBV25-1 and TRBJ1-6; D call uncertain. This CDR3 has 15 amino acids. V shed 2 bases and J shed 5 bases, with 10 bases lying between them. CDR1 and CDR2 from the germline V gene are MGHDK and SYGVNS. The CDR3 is CASSEAIPNNSPLHF. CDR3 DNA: TGTGCCAGCAGTGAAGCCATTCCCAATAATTCACCCCTCCACTTT.

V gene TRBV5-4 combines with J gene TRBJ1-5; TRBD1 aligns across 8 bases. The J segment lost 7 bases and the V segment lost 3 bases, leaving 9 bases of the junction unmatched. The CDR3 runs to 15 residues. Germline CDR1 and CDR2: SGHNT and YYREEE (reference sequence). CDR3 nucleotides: TGTGCCAGCAGCTCCTTGGACAGGGCGGACCAGCCCCAGCATTTT. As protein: CASSSLDRADQPQHF.

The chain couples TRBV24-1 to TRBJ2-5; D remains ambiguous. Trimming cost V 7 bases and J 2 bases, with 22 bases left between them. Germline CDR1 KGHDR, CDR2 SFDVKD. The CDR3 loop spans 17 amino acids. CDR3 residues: CATSGSEYALSQETQYF. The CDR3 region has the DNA TGTGCCACCAGCGGCTCGGAGTACGCCCTCTCGCAAGAGACCCAGTACTTC.

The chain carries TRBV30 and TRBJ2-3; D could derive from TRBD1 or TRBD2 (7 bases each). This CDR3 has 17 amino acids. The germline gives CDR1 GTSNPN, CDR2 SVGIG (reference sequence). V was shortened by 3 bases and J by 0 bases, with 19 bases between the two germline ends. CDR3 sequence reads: CAWRGGRAGGSTDTQYF. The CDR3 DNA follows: TGTGCCTGGAGGGGGGGGAGGGCAGGGGGGAGCACAGATACGCAGTATTTT.

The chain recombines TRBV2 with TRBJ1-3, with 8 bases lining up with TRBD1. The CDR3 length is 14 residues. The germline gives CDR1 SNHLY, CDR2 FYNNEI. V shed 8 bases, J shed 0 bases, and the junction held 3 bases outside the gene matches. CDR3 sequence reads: CASVQGGSGNTIYF. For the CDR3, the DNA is TGTGCCAGCGTACAGGGGGGCTCTGGAAACACCATATATTTT.

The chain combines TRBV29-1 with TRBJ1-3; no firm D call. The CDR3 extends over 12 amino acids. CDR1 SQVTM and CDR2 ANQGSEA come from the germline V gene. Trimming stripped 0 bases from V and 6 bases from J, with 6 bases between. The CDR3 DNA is TGCAGCGTTGAAGATGGGATAAACACCATATATTTT. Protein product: CSVEDGINTIYF.

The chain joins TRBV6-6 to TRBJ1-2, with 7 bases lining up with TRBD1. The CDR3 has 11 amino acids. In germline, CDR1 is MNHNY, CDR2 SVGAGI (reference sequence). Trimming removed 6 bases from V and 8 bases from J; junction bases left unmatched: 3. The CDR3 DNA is TGTGCCAGCAGCTCAGGGGGAGGCTACACCTTC. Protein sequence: CASSSGGGYTF.

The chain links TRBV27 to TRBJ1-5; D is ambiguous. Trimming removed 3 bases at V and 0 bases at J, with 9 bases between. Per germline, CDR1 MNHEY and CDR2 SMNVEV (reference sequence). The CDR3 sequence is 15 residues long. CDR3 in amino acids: CASSFRENSNQPQHF. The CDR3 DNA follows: TGTGCCAGCAGTTTCCGGGAAAATAGCAATCAGCCCCAGCATTTT.

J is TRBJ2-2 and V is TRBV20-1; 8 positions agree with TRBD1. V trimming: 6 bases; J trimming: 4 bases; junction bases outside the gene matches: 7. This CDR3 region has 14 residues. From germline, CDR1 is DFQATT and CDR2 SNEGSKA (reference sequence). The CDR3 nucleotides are TGCAGTGCCGACAGGGGAAGGGGCACCGGGGAGCTGTTTTTT. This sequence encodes CSADRGRGTGELFF.